The entry below describes one T cell receptor beta chain. Its antigen is unknown. This record comes from a study of T-cell memory formation after mild COVID-19. Study-level findings and limits: Mostly located in CM and EM were contracting CD4+ clones, with contracting CD8+ clones located in EMRA. The study found balanced CD4/CD8 in clones contracting day 15 to 85 and a CD4+ lean in later expanders. Second-wave clones reaching peak frequency on day 37 lacked confirmed SARS-CoV-2 specificity.

Researchers used 5'RACE with constant-segment primers to make TCR alpha and TCR beta cDNA libraries that carry sample barcodes and UMIs. Using its own MiXCR run on the 5' RACE reads, TCRdb lists one record per CDR3 protein. Here the sample spans about 440,000 distinct CDR3 sequences, 15% to 25% being singletons. Trimming stripped 4 bases from V and 2 bases from J, with 12 bases between. This CDR3 contains 14 residues. Germline V gene sequence: CDR1 SGHRS, CDR2 YFSETQ. The chain joins TRBV5-1 to TRBJ1-1; D is undetermined. The sequencing input was PBMCs or a T cell subset sorted from them (not recorded which). This TCR came from an adult woman who had mild COVID-19 (a few samples of this study predate the infection). Cell type and time point are not known. CDR3 residues: CASSQTGKNTEAFF. Here the CDR3 DNA reads TGCGCCAGCAGCCAGACGGGCAAAAACACTGAAGCTTTCTTT.